This record covers a single T cell receptor (beta chain). Its antigen remains unidentified. TCRbeta library preparation incorporated unique molecular identifiers. In TCRdb, the PCR reads were re-called with MiXCR into one record per CDR3 protein. The sample holds approximately 270,000 distinct CDR3 sequences, roughly a quarter seen once. The data were obtained in a study of T-cell reconstitution after alpha-beta-depleted transplantation in children. Study outcomes and limitations: There were some patients whose high TCRbeta diversity at day 60 came from surviving recipient T cells and thymic progenitors. Reportedly, alpha-beta T cells present about two months post-transplant originated from several hundred expanded clones of graft origin.

The CDR3 consists of 14 residues. V shed 6 bases and J shed 4 bases, with 15 bases lying between them. J is TRBJ1-1 and V is TRBV12-3 or TRBV12-4, with D perhaps TRBD1 (5 bases). The sequences come from PBMCs, mostly from graft donor cells, collected 360 days after TCRalphabeta/CD19-depleted stem cell transplant. The clonotype comes from a female patient aged 2-9 years who had a stem cell transplant for congenital amegakaryocytic thrombocytopenia, so the T cells may come from the graft donor. CDR3 residues: CASSQEGLATEAFF. CDR3 nucleotides: TGTGCCAGCAGCCAGGAGGGGTTGGCCACTGAAGCTTTCTTT.